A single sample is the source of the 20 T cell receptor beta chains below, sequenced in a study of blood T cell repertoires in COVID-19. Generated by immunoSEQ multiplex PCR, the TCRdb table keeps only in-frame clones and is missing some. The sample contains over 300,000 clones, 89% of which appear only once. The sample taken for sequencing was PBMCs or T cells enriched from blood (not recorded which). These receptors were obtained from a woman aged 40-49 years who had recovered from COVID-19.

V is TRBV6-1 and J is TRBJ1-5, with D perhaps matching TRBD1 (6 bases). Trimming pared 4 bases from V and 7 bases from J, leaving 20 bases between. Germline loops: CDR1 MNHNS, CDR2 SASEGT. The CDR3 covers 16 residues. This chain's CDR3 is CASSVQQGGLGQPQHF. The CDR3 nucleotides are TGTGCCAGCAGTGTACAACAGGGTGGTTTGGGGCAGCCCCAGCATTTT.

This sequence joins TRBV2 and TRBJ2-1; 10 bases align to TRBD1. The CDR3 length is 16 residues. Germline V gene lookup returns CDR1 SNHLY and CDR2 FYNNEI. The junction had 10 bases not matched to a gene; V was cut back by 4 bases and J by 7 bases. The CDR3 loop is CASSVSRQGARNEQFF. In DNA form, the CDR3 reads TGTGCCAGCAGTGTGTCCAGACAGGGGGCGCGGAATGAGCAGTTCTTC.

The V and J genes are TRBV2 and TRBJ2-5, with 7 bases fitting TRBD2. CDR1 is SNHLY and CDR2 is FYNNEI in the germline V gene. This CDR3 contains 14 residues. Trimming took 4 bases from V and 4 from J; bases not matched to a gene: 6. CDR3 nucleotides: TGTGCCAGCAGTGCGGGGGGTGGAGGAGAGACCCAGTACTTC. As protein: CASSAGGGGETQYF.

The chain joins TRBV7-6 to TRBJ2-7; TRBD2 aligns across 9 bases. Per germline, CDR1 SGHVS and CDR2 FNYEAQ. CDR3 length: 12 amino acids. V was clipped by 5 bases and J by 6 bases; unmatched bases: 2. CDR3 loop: CASSGTSREQYF. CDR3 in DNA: TGTGCCAGCAGCGGGACTAGCCGCGAGCAGTACTTC.

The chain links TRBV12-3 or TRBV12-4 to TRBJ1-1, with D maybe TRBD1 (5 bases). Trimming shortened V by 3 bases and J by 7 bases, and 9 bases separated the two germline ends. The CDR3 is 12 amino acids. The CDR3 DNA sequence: TGTGCCAGCAGTTTTCGCGGGGGTGAAGCTTTCTTT. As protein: CASSFRGGEAFF.

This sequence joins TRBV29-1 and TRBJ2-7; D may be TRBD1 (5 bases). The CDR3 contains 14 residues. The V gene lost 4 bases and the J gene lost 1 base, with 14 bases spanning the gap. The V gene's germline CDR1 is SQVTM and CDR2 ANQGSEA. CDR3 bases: TGCAGCGTTGTCCTACAAAAGGGGTCCTACGAGCAGTACTTC. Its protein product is CSVVLQKGSYEQYF.

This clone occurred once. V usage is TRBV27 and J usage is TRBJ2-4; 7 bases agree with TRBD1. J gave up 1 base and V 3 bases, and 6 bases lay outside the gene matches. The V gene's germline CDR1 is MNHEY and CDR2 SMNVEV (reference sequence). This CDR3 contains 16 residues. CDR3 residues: CASSFGSQGAKNIQYF. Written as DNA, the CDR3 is TGTGCCAGCAGTTTTGGATCACAGGGGGCCAAAAACATTCAGTACTTC.

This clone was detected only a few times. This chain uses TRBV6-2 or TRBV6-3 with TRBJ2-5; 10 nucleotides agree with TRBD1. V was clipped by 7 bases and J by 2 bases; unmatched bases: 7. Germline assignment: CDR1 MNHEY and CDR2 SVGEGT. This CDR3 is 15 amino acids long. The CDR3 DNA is TGTGCCAGCACCCCAGCGGACAGGGGGCAAGAGACCCAGTACTTC. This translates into CASTPADRGQETQYF.

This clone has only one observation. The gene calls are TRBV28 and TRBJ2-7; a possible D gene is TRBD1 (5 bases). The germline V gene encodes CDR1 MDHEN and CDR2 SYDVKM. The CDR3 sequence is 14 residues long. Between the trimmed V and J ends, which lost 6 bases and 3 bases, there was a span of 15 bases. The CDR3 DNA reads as TGTGCCAGCAGCCCACCTATGACAGACTACGAGCAGTACTTC. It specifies CASSPPMTDYEQYF.

CDR3 DNA sequence: TGTGCCACGAGAGGGCCTGGAGAGACCCAGTACTTC. Residues: CATRGPGETQYF. The gene calls are TRBV24-1 and TRBJ2-5, with a weak D call TRBD2 (5 bases). CDR1 and CDR2 from the germline V gene are KGHDR and SFDVKD. Deletions cut 10 bases from V and 4 bases from J, with 12 bases between. This CDR3 is 12 amino acids long.

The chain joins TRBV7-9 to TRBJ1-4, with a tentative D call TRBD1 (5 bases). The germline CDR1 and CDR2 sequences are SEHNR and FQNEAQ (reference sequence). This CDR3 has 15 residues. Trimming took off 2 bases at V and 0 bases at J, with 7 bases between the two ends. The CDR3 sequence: CASSLRTTTNEKLFF. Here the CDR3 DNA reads TGTGCCAGCAGCTTACGGACAACAACTAATGAAAAACTGTTTTTT. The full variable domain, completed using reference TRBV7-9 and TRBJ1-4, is DTGVSQNPRHKITKRGQNVTFRCDPISEHNRLYWYRQTLGQGPEFLTYFQNEAQLEKSRLLSDRFSAERPKGSFSTLEIQRTEQGDSAMYLCASSLRTTTNEKLFFGSGTQLSVL.

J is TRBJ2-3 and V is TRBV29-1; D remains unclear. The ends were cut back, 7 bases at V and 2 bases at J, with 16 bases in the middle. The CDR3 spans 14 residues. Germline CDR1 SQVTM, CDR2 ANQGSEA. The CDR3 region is CSARGQRATDTQYF. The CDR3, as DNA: TGCAGCGCAAGAGGTCAGAGAGCCACAGATACGCAGTATTTT.

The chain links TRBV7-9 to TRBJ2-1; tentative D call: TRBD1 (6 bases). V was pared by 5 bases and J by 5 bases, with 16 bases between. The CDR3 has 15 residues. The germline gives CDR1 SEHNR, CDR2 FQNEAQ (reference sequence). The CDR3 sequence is CASSPRPDSNNEQFF. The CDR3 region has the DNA TGTGCCAGCAGCCCCCGCCCGGACAGCAACAATGAGCAGTTCTTC.

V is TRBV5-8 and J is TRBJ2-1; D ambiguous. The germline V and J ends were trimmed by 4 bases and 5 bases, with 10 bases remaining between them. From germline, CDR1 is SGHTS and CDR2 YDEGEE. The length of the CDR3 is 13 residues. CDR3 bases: TGTGCCAGCAGCGACCGGGTCCACAATGAGCAGTTCTTC. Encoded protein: CASSDRVHNEQFF.

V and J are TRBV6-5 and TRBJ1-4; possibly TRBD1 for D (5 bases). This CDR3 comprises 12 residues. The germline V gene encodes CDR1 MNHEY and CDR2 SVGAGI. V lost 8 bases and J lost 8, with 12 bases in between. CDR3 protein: CASGARWEKLFF. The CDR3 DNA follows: TGTGCCAGCGGGGCCCGGTGGGAAAAACTGTTTTTT.

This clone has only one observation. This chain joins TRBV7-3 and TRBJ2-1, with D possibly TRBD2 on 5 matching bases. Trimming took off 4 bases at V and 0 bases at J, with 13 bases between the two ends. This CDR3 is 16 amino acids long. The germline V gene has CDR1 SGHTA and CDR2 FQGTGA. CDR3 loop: CASSYGSASSYNEQFF. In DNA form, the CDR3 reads TGTGCCAGCAGCTACGGTAGCGCTAGCTCCTACAATGAGCAGTTCTTC.

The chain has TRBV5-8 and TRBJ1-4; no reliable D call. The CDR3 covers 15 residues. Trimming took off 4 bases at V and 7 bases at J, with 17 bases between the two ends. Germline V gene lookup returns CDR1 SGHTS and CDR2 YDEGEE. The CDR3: CASSPARSDTEKLFF. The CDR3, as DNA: TGTGCCAGCAGCCCTGCGCGGAGCGATACTGAAAAACTGTTTTTT.

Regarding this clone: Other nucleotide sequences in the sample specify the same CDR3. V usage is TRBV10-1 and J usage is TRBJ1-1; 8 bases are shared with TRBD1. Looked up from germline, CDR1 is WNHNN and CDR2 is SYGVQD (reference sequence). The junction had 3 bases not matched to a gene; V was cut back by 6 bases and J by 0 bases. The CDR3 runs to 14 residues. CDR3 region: CASSPGQVNTEAFF. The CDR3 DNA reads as TGCGCCAGCAGCCCGGGACAGGTGAACACTGAAGCTTTCTTT.

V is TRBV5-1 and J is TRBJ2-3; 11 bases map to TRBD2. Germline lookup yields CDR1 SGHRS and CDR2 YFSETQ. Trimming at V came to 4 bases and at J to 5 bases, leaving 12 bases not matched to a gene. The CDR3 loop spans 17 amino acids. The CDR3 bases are TGCGCCAGCAGCCCGGGCCCGACTAGCGGGGTAGGAGATACGCAGTATTTT. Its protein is CASSPGPTSGVGDTQYF.

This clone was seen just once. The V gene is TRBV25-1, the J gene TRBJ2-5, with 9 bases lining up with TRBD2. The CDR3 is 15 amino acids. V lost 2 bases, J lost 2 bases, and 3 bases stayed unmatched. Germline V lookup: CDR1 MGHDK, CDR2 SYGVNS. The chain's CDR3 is CASSEPLAGQETQYF. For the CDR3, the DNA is TGTGCCAGCAGTGAACCCCTAGCGGGGCAAGAGACCCAGTACTTC.